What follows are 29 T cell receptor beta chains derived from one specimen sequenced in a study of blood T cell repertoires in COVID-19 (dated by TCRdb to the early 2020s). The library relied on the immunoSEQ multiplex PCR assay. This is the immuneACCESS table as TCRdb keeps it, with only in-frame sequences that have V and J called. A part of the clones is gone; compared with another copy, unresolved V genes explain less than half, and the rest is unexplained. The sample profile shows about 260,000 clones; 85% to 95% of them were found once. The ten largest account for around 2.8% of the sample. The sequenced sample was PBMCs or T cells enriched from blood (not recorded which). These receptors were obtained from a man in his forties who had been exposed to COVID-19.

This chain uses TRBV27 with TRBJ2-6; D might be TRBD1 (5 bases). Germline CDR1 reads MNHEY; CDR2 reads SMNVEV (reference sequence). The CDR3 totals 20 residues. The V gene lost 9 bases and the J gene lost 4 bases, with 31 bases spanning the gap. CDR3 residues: CASRMTNGHTRVSGANVLTF. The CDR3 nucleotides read TGTGCCAGTCGAATGACGAACGGACACACCCGAGTGAGCGGGGCCAACGTCCTGACTTTC.

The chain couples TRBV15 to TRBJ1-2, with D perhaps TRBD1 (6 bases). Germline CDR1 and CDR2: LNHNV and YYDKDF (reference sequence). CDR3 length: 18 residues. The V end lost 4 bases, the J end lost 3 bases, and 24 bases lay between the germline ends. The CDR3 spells CATSTTLRLTGSDYGYTF. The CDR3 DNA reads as TGTGCCACCAGCACTACTCTCCGCTTGACAGGCAGCGACTATGGCTACACCTTC. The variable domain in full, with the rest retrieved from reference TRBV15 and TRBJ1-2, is DAMVIQNPRYQVTQFGKPVTLSCSQTLNHNVMYWYQQKSSQAPKLLFHYYDKDFNNEADTPDNFQSRRPNTSFCFLDIRSPGLGDTAMYLCATSTTLRLTGSDYGYTFGSGTRLTVV.

CDR3 nucleotide sequence: TGTGCCAGCAGTTTATGGGGTAGCGGGGTAGTATCTGCCAAAAACATTCAGTACTTC. The encoded protein is CASSLWGSGVVSAKNIQYF. The chain carries TRBV27 and TRBJ2-4, with 8 nucleotides matching TRBD2. The germline CDR1 and CDR2 sequences are MNHEY and SMNVEV (reference sequence). V lost 1 base, J lost 1 base, and 12 bases stayed unmatched. The CDR3 contains 19 residues.

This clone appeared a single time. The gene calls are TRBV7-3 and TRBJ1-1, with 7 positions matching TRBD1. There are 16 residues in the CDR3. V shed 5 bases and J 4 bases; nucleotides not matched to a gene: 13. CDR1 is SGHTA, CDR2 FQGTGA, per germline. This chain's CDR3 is CASSDFRQGGRTEAFF. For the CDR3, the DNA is TGTGCCAGCAGCGATTTTCGACAGGGAGGCCGCACTGAAGCTTTCTTT. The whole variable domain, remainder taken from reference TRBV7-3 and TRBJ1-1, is GAGVSQTPSNKVTEKGKYVELRCDPISGHTALYWYRQSLGQGPEFLIYFQGTGAADDSGLPNDRFFAVRPEGSVSTLKIQRTERGDSAVYLCASSDFRQGGRTEAFFGQGTRLTVV.

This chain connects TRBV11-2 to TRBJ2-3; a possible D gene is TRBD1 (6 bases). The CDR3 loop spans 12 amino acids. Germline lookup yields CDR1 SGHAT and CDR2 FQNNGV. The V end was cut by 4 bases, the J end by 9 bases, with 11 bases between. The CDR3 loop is CASSSYRETQYF. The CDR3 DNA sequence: TGTGCCAGCAGCTCCTACAGGGAGACGCAGTATTTT.

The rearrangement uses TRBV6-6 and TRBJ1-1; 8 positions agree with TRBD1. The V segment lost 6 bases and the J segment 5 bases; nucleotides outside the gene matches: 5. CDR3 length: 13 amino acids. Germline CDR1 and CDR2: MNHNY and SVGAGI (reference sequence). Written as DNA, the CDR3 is TGTGCCAGCAGCCGGACAGGGTGGACTGAAGCTTTCTTT. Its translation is CASSRTGWTEAFF.

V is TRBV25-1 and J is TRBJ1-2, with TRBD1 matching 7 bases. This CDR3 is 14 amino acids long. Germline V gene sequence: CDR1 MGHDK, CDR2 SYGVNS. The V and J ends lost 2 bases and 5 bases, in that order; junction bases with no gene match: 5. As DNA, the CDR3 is TGTGCCAGCAGTGAACCGGGACAGTTTTATGGCTACACCTTC. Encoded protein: CASSEPGQFYGYTF.

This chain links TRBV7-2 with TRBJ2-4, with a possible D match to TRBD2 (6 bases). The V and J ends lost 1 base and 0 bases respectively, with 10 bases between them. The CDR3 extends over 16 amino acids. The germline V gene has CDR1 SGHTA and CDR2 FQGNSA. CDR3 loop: CASSLEGLLAKNIQYF. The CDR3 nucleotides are TGTGCCAGCAGCTTAGAGGGACTTCTAGCCAAAAACATTCAGTACTTC.

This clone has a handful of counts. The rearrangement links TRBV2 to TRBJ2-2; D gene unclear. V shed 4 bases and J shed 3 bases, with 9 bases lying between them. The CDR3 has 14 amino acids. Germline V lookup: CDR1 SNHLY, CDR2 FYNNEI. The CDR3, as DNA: TGTGCCAGCAGTGTTACCGACTACACCGGGGAGCTGTTTTTT. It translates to CASSVTDYTGELFF.

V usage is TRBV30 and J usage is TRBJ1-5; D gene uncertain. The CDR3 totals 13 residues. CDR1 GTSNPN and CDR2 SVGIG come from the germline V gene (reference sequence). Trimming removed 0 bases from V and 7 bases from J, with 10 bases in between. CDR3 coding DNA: TGTGCCTGGAGTGTACAATCAGTCCAGCCCCAGCATTTT. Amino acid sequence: CAWSVQSVQPQHF.

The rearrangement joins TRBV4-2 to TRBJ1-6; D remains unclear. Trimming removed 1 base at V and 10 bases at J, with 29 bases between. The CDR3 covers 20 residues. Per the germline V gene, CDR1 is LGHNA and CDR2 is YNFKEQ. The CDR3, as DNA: TGTGCCAGCAGCCAAGGGGCGGGCCGCCGGGGAGCCGGAACACGGTCACCCCTCCACTTT. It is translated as CASSQGAGRRGAGTRSPLHF.

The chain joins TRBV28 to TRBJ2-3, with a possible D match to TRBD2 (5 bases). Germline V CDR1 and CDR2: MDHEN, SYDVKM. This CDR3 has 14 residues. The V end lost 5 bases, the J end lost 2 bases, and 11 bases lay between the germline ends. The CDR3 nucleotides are TGTGCCAGCAGTCAAGGGAGTTTCACAGATACGCAGTATTTT. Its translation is CASSQGSFTDTQYF.

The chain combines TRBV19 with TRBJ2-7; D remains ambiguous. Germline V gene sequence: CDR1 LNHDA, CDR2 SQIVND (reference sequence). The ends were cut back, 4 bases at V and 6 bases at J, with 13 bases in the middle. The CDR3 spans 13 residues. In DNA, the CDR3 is TGTGCCAGTAGTACCAGGTTACAGCCCGAGCAGTACTTC. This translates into CASSTRLQPEQYF.

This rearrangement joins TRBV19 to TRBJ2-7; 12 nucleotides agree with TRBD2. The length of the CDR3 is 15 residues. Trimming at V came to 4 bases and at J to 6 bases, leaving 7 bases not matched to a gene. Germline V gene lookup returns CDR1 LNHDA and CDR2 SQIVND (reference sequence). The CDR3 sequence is CASSRTSGTAGEQYF. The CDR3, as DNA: TGTGCCAGTAGTAGGACTAGCGGGACGGCGGGCGAGCAGTACTTC.

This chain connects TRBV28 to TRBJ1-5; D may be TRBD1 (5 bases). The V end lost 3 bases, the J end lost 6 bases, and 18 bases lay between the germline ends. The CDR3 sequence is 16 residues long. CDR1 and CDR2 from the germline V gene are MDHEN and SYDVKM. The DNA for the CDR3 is TGTGCCAGCAGTTTGCTGAGCGGGGCCGGGGGTCAGCCCCAGCATTTT. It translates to CASSLLSGAGGQPQHF.

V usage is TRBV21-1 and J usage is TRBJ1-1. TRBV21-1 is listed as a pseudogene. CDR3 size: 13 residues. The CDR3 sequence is CASPTGGDTEAFF. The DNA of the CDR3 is TGTGCCAGCCCAACCGGCGGGGACACTGAAGCTTTCTTT.

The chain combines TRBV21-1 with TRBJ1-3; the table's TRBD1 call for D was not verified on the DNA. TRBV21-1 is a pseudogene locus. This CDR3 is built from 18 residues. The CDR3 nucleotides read TGTGCCAGCAGCTCCCCGAGGGGGACGTATGGTAGGGGAAACACCATATATTTT. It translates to CASSSPRGTYGRGNTIYF.

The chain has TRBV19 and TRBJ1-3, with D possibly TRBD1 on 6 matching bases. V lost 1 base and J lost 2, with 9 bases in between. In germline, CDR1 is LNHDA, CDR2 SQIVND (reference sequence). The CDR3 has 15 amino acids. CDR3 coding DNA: TGTGCCAGTAGTATAGGGCGGGGGCCTGGAAACACCATATATTTT. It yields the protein CASSIGRGPGNTIYF.

This chain's CDR3 is CAISVRGQGAVAFF. CDR3 coding DNA: TGTGCCATCAGTGTGAGGGGACAGGGGGCCGTAGCTTTCTTT. The rearrangement joins TRBV10-3 to TRBJ1-1, with 12 bases matching TRBD1. This CDR3 region has 14 residues. CDR1 and CDR2 from the germline V gene are ENHRY and SYGVKD. V trimming: 4 bases; J trimming: 10 bases; junction bases outside the gene matches: 7.

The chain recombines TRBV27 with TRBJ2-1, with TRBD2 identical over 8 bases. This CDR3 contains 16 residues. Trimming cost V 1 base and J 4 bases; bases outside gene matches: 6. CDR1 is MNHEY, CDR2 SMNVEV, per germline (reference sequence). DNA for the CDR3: TGTGCCAGCAGTTTATTGGCGGGAGGACCTTACAATGAGCAGTTCTTC. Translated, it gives CASSLLAGGPYNEQFF.

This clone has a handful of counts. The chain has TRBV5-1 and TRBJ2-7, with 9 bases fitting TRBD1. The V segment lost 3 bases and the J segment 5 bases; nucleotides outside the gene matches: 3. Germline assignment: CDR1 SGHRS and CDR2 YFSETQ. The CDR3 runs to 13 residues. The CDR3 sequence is CASSSGQGDEQYF. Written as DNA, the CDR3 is TGCGCCAGCAGCTCGGGACAGGGCGACGAGCAGTACTTC.

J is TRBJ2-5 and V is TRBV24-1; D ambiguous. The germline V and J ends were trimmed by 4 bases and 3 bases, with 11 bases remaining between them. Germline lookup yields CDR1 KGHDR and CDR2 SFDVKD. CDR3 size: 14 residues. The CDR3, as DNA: TGTGCCACCAGTGAACGCCGAGAAAAAGAGACCCAGTACTTC. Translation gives CATSERREKETQYF.

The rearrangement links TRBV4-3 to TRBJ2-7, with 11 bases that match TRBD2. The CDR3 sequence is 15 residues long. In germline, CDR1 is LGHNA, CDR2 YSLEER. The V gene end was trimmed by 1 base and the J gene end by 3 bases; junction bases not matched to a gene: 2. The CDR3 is CASSQGLAGRYEQYF. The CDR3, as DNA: TGCGCCAGCAGCCAAGGACTAGCGGGACGCTACGAGCAGTACTTC.

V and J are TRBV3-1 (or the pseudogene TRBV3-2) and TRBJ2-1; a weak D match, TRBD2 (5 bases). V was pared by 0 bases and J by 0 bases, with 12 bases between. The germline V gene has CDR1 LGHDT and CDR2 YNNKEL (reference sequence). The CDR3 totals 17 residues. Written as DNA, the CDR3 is TGTGCCAGCAGCCAAGAGGGAGCGCCTAGCTCCTACAATGAGCAGTTCTTC. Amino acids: CASSQEGAPSSYNEQFF.

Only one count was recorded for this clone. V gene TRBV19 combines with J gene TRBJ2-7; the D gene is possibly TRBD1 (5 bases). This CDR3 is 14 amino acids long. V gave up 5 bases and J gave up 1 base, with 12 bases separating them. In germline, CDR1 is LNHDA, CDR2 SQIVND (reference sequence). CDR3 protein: CASSLEGVSYEQYF. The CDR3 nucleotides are TGTGCCAGTAGTCTCGAAGGGGTATCCTACGAGCAGTACTTC.

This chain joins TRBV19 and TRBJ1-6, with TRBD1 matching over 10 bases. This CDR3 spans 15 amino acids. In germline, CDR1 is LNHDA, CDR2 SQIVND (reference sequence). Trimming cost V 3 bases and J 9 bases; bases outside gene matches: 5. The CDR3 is CASSMGQGIGSPLHF. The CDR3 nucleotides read TGTGCCAGTAGTATGGGACAGGGGATCGGTTCACCCCTCCACTTT.

The DNA of the CDR3 is TGTGCCAGCAGCTTAGAAGTAAGGGGCCAAGAGACCCAGTACTTC. It translates to CASSLEVRGQETQYF. The genes are TRBV7-6 and TRBJ2-5, with a possible D match to TRBD1 (5 bases). The CDR3 is made up of 15 amino acids. CDR1 and CDR2 from the germline V gene are SGHVS and FNYEAQ. V gave up 1 base and J gave up 1 base, with 10 bases separating them.

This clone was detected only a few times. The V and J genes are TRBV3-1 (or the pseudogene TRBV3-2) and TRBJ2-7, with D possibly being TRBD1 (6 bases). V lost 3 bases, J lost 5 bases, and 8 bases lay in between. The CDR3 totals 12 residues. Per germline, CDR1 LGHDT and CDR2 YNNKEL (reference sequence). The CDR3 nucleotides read TGTGCCAGCAGCCACTCAGGGGACGAGCAGTACTTC. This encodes CASSHSGDEQYF.

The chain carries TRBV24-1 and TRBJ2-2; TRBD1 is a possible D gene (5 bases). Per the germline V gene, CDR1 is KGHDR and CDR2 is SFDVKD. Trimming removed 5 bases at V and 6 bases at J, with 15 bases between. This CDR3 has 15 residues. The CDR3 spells CATSGVGENAGELFF. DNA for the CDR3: TGTGCCACCAGTGGGGTAGGGGAAAACGCCGGGGAGCTGTTTTTT.